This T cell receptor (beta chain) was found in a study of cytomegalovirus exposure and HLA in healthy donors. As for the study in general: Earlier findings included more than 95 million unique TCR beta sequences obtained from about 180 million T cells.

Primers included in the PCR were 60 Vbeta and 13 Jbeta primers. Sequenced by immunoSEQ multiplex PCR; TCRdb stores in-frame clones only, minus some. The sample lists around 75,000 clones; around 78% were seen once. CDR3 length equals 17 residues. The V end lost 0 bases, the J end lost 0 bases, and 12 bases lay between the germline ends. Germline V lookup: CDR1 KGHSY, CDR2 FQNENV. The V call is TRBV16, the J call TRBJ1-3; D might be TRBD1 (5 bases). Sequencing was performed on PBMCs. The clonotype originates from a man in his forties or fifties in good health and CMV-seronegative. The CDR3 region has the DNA TGTGCCAGCAGCCAATCGGAGGGGTTAGACTCTGGAAACACCATATATTTT. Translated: CASSQSEGLDSGNTIYF.